This passage covers 10 T cell receptor beta chains from one sample sequenced in a study of shared clonotypes between healthy human individuals. The assay was immunoSEQ multiplex PCR, and TCRdb's table has in-frame clones only and misses some. The sample contains around 1 million clones, over 75% of which appear only once. The specimen sequenced was memory CD4+ T cells sorted from blood. Noted subset: CD45RA-negative fraction. Receptors were obtained from a man between 18 and 29 years old in good health.

The chain links TRBV10-2 to TRBJ1-2, with D maybe TRBD1 (6 bases). The CDR3 covers 12 residues. V was clipped by 7 bases and J by 4 bases, with 10 bases between them. Per germline, CDR1 WSHSY and CDR2 SAAADI. The CDR3, as DNA: TGCGCCAGCACTCAACAGGGCTATGGCTACACCTTC. Protein product: CASTQQGYGYTF.

The rearrangement joins TRBV27 to TRBJ2-1; 9 bases match TRBD1. This CDR3 is 16 amino acids long. Germline assignment: CDR1 MNHEY and CDR2 SMNVEV (reference sequence). Trimming cost V 4 bases and J 7 bases; bases outside gene matches: 11. The CDR3 coding sequence is TGTGCCAGCAGTTCGGGGACAGGGATAAGGGTAAATGAGCAGTTCTTC. Protein sequence: CASSSGTGIRVNEQFF.

The chain combines TRBV7-3 with TRBJ2-1; D may be TRBD2 (6 bases). This CDR3 has 15 residues. Trimming pared 2 bases from V and 5 bases from J, leaving 13 bases between. Germline loops: CDR1 SGHTA, CDR2 FQGTGA. The CDR3 loop is CASSLQFGGNNEQFF. The CDR3 region has the DNA TGTGCCAGCAGCTTACAGTTTGGGGGGAACAATGAGCAGTTCTTC.

This clone was found a few times. The V gene is TRBV6-5, the J gene TRBJ2-3, with D tentatively TRBD2 (5 bases). The CDR3 covers 15 residues. The germline gives CDR1 MNHEY, CDR2 SVGAGI. Trimming left V 2 bases short and J 4 bases short, with 13 bases between. The CDR3 bases are TGTGCCAGCAGTTACCGGTGGGAGAAGGCAGATACGCAGTATTTT. Translated: CASSYRWEKADTQYF.

The chain carries TRBV5-6 and TRBJ2-1; D remains ambiguous. The germline V and J ends were trimmed by 3 bases and 7 bases, with 14 bases remaining between them. The CDR3 is 14 residues long. CDR1 and CDR2 from the germline V gene are SGHDT and YYEEEE. This CDR3 is CASSYGPSTNEQFF. The CDR3, as DNA: TGTGCCAGCAGCTATGGTCCTTCCACGAATGAGCAGTTCTTC.

This clone appeared a few times. V gene TRBV4-1 combines with J gene TRBJ1-2; D gene unclear. V was trimmed by 4 bases and J by 2 bases, leaving 8 bases between them. The CDR3 totals 13 residues. CDR1 is MGHRA, CDR2 YSYEKL, per germline. The CDR3 loop is CASSPRENYGYTF. CDR3 bases: TGCGCCAGCAGCCCCCGGGAGAACTATGGCTACACCTTC.

The V and J genes are TRBV27 and TRBJ2-7; D not certain. This CDR3 comprises 15 residues. V was trimmed by 2 bases and J by 3 bases, leaving 14 bases between them. Germline lookup yields CDR1 MNHEY and CDR2 SMNVEV (reference sequence). CDR3 in DNA: TGTGCCAGCAGTTTAGGGCCCTTCGGTCTCTACGAGCAGTACTTC. Encoded protein: CASSLGPFGLYEQYF.

This clone was counted between two and nine times. V usage is TRBV27 and J usage is TRBJ2-7, with TRBD1 as a possible D gene (6 bases). V shed 6 bases and J shed 2 bases, with 14 bases lying between them. CDR1 is MNHEY, CDR2 SMNVEV, per germline (reference sequence). The CDR3 length is 14 residues. CDR3 in amino acids: CASRDWAGAYEQYF. For the CDR3, the DNA is TGTGCCAGCAGGGACTGGGCAGGGGCCTACGAGCAGTACTTC.

This clone was seen more than once but under ten times. The chain recombines TRBV6-4 with TRBJ1-4; D gene uncertain. The CDR3 consists of 15 residues. V lost 2 bases and J lost 8, with 15 bases in between. Germline values: CDR1 MRHNA, CDR2 SNTAGT. CDR3 sequence: CASSDGENLREKLFF. CDR3 DNA: TGTGCCAGCAGTGACGGGGAAAATCTGCGGGAAAAACTGTTTTTT.

V usage is TRBV5-6 and J usage is TRBJ2-5; D is unresolved. The germline gives CDR1 SGHDT, CDR2 YYEEEE. The CDR3 totals 15 residues. Trimming pared 4 bases from V and 5 bases from J, leaving 18 bases between. CDR3 loop: CASSRTQAKDETQYF. For the CDR3, the DNA is TGTGCCAGCAGCCGAACCCAGGCAAAGGATGAGACCCAGTACTTC.